Described below is a single TCR beta chain sequence and its context. Its cognate antigen is unknown. This entry belongs to a study of cytomegalovirus exposure and HLA in healthy donors. Notes on the study in general: TCR beta chain V- and J-gene trimming was linked, in a later analysis, to a missense variant in DCLRE1C. Reports credit the classifier with highly specific, highly sensitive diagnosis of cytomegalovirus status. TRBV6-2, TRBV6-3 and other indistinguishable V segments were excluded. The study recorded 164 TCR beta chains that were cytomegalovirus-associated.

60 Vbeta and 13 Jbeta primers were used in PCR. TCRdb's copy holds only in-frame clones and misses some; the assay was immunoSEQ multiplex PCR. The table records over 150,000 clones, about 72% of them present only once. J lost 7 bases, V lost 5 bases, and 9 bases had no gene match. The CDR3 totals 16 residues. In germline, CDR1 is SGHRS, CDR2 YFSETQ. The origin of this receptor is a man in his fifties or sixties in good health and CMV-seronegative. Sequences were obtained from PBMCs. V is TRBV5-1 and J is TRBJ1-6, with 10 bases identical to TRBD1. The chain's CDR3 is CASRSTGGVPNSPLHF. CDR3 nucleotides: TGCGCCAGCAGATCGACAGGGGGCGTCCCCAATTCACCCCTCCACTTT.